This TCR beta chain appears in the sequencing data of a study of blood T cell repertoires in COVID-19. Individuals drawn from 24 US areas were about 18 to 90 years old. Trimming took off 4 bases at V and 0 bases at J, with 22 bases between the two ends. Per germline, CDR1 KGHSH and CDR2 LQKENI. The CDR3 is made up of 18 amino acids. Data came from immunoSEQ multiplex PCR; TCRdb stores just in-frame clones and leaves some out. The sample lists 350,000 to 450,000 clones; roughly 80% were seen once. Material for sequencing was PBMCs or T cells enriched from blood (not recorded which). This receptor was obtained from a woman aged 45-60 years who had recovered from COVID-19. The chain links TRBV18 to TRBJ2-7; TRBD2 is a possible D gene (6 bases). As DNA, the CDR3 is TGTGCCAGCTCACGAGCTAGCGTGGGAAGTTATAACTCCTACGAGCAGTACTTC. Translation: CASSRASVGSYNSYEQYF.